One and the same sample provided the 15 T cell receptor beta chains below, sequenced in a study of cytomegalovirus exposure and HLA in healthy donors. 13 Jbeta primers and 60 Vbeta primers were used for the PCR. Assay used: immunoSEQ multiplex PCR; TCRdb lists only in-frame clones, some missing. The repertoire holds about 200,000 clones, with 83% as singletons. The sample was PBMCs. The receptors were gathered from a girl between 10 and 17 years old in good health and CMV-seronegative.

The chain joins TRBV5-6 to TRBJ1-2; D is perhaps TRBD1 (6 bases). Deletions cut 0 bases from V and 5 bases from J, with 14 bases between. The V gene's germline CDR1 is SGHDT and CDR2 YYEEEE. The CDR3 length is 15 residues. In DNA, the CDR3 is TGTGCCAGCAGCTTGGTCGGGGAGGGGGTTTATGGCTACACCTTC. The encoded protein is CASSLVGEGVYGYTF.

The V and J genes are TRBV18 and TRBJ1-2; 7 bases match TRBD1. V shed 2 bases, J shed 2 bases, and the junction held 5 bases outside the gene matches. The CDR3 has 15 residues. Germline CDR1 and CDR2: KGHSH and LQKENI. The CDR3 bases are TGTGCCAGCTCACCAAGTACAGGGGAAAACTATGGCTACACCTTC. Translation: CASSPSTGENYGYTF.

The chain links TRBV4-1 to TRBJ1-4; tentatively, D is TRBD1 (6 bases). With 0 bases removed from V and 7 bases from J, the gap between germline ends came to 18 bases. From germline, CDR1 is MGHRA and CDR2 YSYEKL. This CDR3 comprises 17 residues. DNA for the CDR3: TGCGCCAGCAGCCAAGATGCCCACGACAGGAATGGTGAAAAACTGTTTTTT. It yields the protein CASSQDAHDRNGEKLFF.

The chain has TRBV6-1 and TRBJ2-4; tentatively, D is TRBD1 (6 bases). The CDR3 loop spans 15 amino acids. Germline loops: CDR1 MNHNS, CDR2 SASEGT. Trimming removed 8 bases at V and 1 base at J, with 15 bases between. In nucleotides, the CDR3 is TGTGCCAGCGTATCAGGGGTTGGGGCCAAAAACATTCAGTACTTC. Its translation is CASVSGVGAKNIQYF.

The chain uses TRBV2 and TRBJ1-1; 7 positions agree with TRBD1. CDR3 length equals 11 residues. V lost 5 bases to trimming and J lost 7 bases; unmatched junction nucleotides: 1. Germline CDR1 SNHLY, CDR2 FYNNEI. The CDR3 bases are TGTGCCAGCAGTAGGGACAGTGAAGCTTTCTTT. Translating it yields CASSRDSEAFF.

The chain uses TRBV28 and TRBJ2-7; D is uncertain. The CDR3 is made up of 15 amino acids. V lost 7 bases and J lost 3, with 19 bases in between. Germline V lookup: CDR1 MDHEN, CDR2 SYDVKM. CDR3 DNA: TGTGCCAGCAAGAGTGTAGCCGGAAAGGACTACGAGCAGTACTTC. It specifies CASKSVAGKDYEQYF.

This clone was picked up one time. The gene calls are TRBV5-4 and TRBJ2-3, with 7 bases identical to TRBD2. Germline V lookup: CDR1 SGHNT, CDR2 YYREEE (reference sequence). The CDR3 length is 16 residues. V gave up 4 bases and J gave up 6 bases; unmatched junction bases: 14. Written as DNA, the CDR3 is TGTGCCAGCAGCACCAGGACTAGTTCCAAGGGGGATACGCAGTATTTT. Its protein product is CASSTRTSSKGDTQYF.

The gene calls are TRBV14 and TRBJ2-7, with a weak D call TRBD2 (5 bases). CDR1 is SGHDN and CDR2 is FVKESK in the germline V gene. The CDR3 runs to 15 residues. Trimming shortened V by 2 bases and J by 7 bases, and 18 bases separated the two germline ends. The CDR3 region has the DNA TGTGCCAGCAGCCAAAGAAGGAGGATATCTACGGAGCAGTACTTC. This encodes CASSQRRRISTEQYF.

V usage is TRBV28 and J usage is TRBJ2-1, with 10 bases matching TRBD1. CDR1 and CDR2 from the germline V gene are MDHEN and SYDVKM. V shed 5 bases, J shed 4 bases, and the junction held 2 bases outside the gene matches. There are 14 residues in the CDR3. CDR3 sequence reads: CASSGGQGYNEQFF. CDR3 sequence (DNA): TGTGCCAGCAGTGGGGGACAGGGGTACAATGAGCAGTTCTTC. Variable domain in full (rest from reference TRBV28 and TRBJ2-1): DVKVTQSSRYLVKRTGEKVFLECVQDMDHENMFWYRQDPGLGLRLIYFSYDVKMKEKGDIPEGYSVSREKKERFSLILESASTNQTSMYLCASSGGQGYNEQFFGPGTRLTVL.

The chain is built from TRBV7-7 and TRBJ2-5; tentative D call: TRBD2 (7 bases). The germline V gene encodes CDR1 SSHAT and CDR2 FNYEAQ (reference sequence). V lost 7 bases to trimming and J lost 3 bases, with 18 bases between them. This CDR3 comprises 15 residues. The CDR3 region is CASTLGGGGEETQYF. The CDR3 DNA follows: TGTGCCAGCACCTTGGGGGGGGGCGGTGAAGAGACCCAGTACTTC.

This clone was seen a handful of times. CDR3 DNA sequence: TGTGCCAGCAGCTTAGAAGAGGCCATGACCGCTTTCTTT. Residues: CASSLEEAMTAFF. The chain is built from TRBV11-2 and TRBJ1-1, with D unclear. The CDR3 extends over 13 amino acids. Trimming left V 0 bases short and J 11 bases short, with 13 bases between. Looked up from germline, CDR1 is SGHAT and CDR2 is FQNNGV. The complete variable domain, with remaining parts taken from reference TRBV11-2 and TRBJ1-1, reads EAGVAQSPRYKIIEKRQSVAFWCNPISGHATLYWYQQILGQGPKLLIQFQNNGVVDDSQLPKDRFSAERLKGVDSTLKIQPAKLEDSAVYLCASSLEEAMTAFFGQGTRLTVV.

The chain has TRBV7-6 and TRBJ2-3; a weak D match, TRBD2 (7 bases). Between the trimmed V and J ends, which lost 4 bases and 4 bases, there was a span of 18 bases. CDR3 length: 16 residues. Germline V gives CDR1 SGHVS, CDR2 FNYEAQ. CDR3 DNA sequence: TGTGCCAGCAGCTCACGGGGGGCTTATCTTTCAGATACGCAGTATTTT. Its translation is CASSSRGAYLSDTQYF.

J is TRBJ1-5 and V is TRBV18; TRBD1 matches 7 bases. Germline CDR1 KGHSH, CDR2 LQKENI. V lost 3 bases to trimming and J lost 4 bases; unmatched junction nucleotides: 0. This CDR3 has 13 amino acids. The CDR3, as DNA: TGTGCCAGCTCACCGGGACAGAATCAGCCCCAGCATTTT. Amino acids: CASSPGQNQPQHF. Full variable domain (rest looked up from reference TRBV18 and TRBJ1-5): NAGVMQNPRHLVRRRGQEARLRCSPMKGHSHVYWYRQLPEEGLKFMVYLQKENIIDESGMPKERFSAEFPKEGPSILRIQQVVRGDSAAYFCASSPGQNQPQHFGDGTRLSIL.

Only a few counts were recorded for this clone. J is TRBJ1-4 and V is TRBV6-6, with a tentative D call TRBD1 (6 bases). V lost 6 bases and J 0 bases, leaving 14 bases between the germline ends. The CDR3 is 16 amino acids. Germline lookup yields CDR1 MNHNY and CDR2 SVGAGI (reference sequence). The CDR3 is CASRNDRIPTNEKLFF. CDR3 DNA sequence: TGTGCCAGCAGAAACGACAGGATACCAACTAATGAAAAACTGTTTTTT.

The chain links TRBV30 to TRBJ2-7; possible D gene TRBD1, 5 bases. This CDR3 region has 14 residues. With 0 bases removed from V and 2 bases from J, the gap between germline ends came to 11 bases. The germline V gene encodes CDR1 GTSNPN and CDR2 SVGIG (reference sequence). DNA of the CDR3: TGTGCCTGGAGTGTAAGCACAGGCCCCTACGAGCAGTACTTC. Protein: CAWSVSTGPYEQYF.